The source of this T cell receptor (beta chain) is a study of T cell repertoires in cytomegalovirus infection. Overall study: Public TCR beta signature analysis indicated the presence of both CMV infection and matching HLA type. Study findings and constraints: Of the TCR beta families, the public ones yielded a cumulative frequency that identified carriers of CMV plus the relevant HLA. The response measured ex vivo was dominated by TCR beta clonotypes (HLA-C-restricted and CMV-specific).

This clonotype was counted between two and nine times. Its antigen remains unidentified. TCRdb recomputed calls from the reads with MiXCR, one row per CDR3 protein. In the table there are 350,000 to 550,000 distinct CDR3 sequences, approximately 33% of which are singletons. The CDR3 consists of 17 residues. Germline loops: CDR1 MNHEY, CDR2 SVGEGT. V lost 2 bases and J 2 bases, leaving 17 bases between the germline ends. V usage is TRBV6-2 or TRBV6-3 and J usage is TRBJ2-3; the D gene is possibly TRBD1 (5 bases). The sequence came from a human donor in good health (CMV status not recorded). Some clones in this sample may be carry-over from other donors' samples. The sequenced sample consisted of PBMCs. DNA of the CDR3: TGTGCCAGCAGTTACGACGAAGACAGAATCCTCACAGATACGCAGTATTTT. Its protein product is CASSYDEDRILTDTQYF.